The 8 T cell receptor beta chains below all came from one sample that was sequenced in a study of Ad26.COV2.S vaccination and SARS-CoV-2 variants. Treatment described: 19 received Ad26.COV2.S at low or high dose, single or two shots; 5 received placebo; per-sample allocation not given. Material that was analyzed had been drawn on day 63 after the first vaccine or placebo injection. Generated by immunoSEQ multiplex PCR, the TCRdb table keeps only in-frame clones and is missing some. The table lists fewer than 600,000 clones, roughly nine tenths of them singletons. This specimen consisted of peripheral blood, obtained in a trial of Ad26.COV2.S vaccine versus placebo. The receptors were gathered from a person aged 18 to 65 who received the Ad26.COV2.S COVID-19 vaccine or a placebo.

The chain employs TRBV27 and TRBJ1-1; possible D gene TRBD1, 5 bases. With 5 bases removed from V and 1 base from J, the gap between germline ends came to 11 bases. The CDR3 runs 14 residues. The germline V gene encodes CDR1 MNHEY and CDR2 SMNVEV (reference sequence). The CDR3 region has the DNA TGTGCCAGCAGTACGGGGGGTTGGAACACTGAAGCTTTCTTT. Translation gives CASSTGGWNTEAFF.

This clone was detected a few times. V is TRBV6-2 or TRBV6-3 and J is TRBJ2-3; 14 bases agree with TRBD2. With V trimmed by 6 bases and J by 7 bases, 6 bases remained unmatched. Germline V gene lookup returns CDR1 MNHEY and CDR2 SVGEGT. This CDR3 spans 15 amino acids. The CDR3 spells CASSTTSGGANTQYF. In nucleotides, the CDR3 is TGTGCCAGCAGCACGACTAGCGGGGGGGCCAATACGCAGTATTTT.

This chain joins TRBV28 and TRBJ2-3; 15 bases agree with TRBD2. Losses at the gene ends were 2 bases for V and 3 bases for J; bases not matched to a gene: 9. Germline CDR1 MDHEN, CDR2 SYDVKM. CDR3 length: 19 amino acids. In DNA, the CDR3 is TGTGCCAGCAGTTTAACTTGGACTAGCGGGAGGGCTAGGACAGATACGCAGTATTTT. Amino acids: CASSLTWTSGRARTDTQYF.

The chain recombines TRBV7-3 with TRBJ2-7; TRBD2 agrees at 7 bases. This CDR3 is built from 13 residues. Per the germline V gene, CDR1 is SGHTA and CDR2 is FQGTGA. The V gene end was trimmed by 4 bases and the J gene end by 6 bases; junction bases not matched to a gene: 6. CDR3 sequence reads: CASSSRSGGEQYF. The CDR3 coding sequence is TGTGCCAGCAGCTCGCGTTCGGGGGGCGAGCAGTACTTC.

DNA for the CDR3: TGTGCCAGCAGCCTCCGGACGTTATATTCACCCCTCCACTTT. As protein: CASSLRTLYSPLHF. V is TRBV3-1 (or the pseudogene TRBV3-2) and J is TRBJ1-6; no firm D call. The CDR3 runs 14 residues. Germline assignment: CDR1 LGHDT and CDR2 YNNKEL (reference sequence). V lost 4 bases to trimming and J lost 8 bases, with 12 bases between them.

This chain connects TRBV19 to TRBJ2-2; D not certain. CDR3 size: 12 residues. V lost 7 bases and J lost 5, with 8 bases in between. Germline-derived CDR1 and CDR2 are LNHDA and SQIVND (reference sequence). In DNA form, the CDR3 reads TGTGCCAGTACGGTGCAAACCGGGGAGCTGTTTTTT. This translates into CASTVQTGELFF.

This clone was picked up one time. This sequence joins TRBV19 and TRBJ2-1, with D perhaps TRBD1 or TRBD2 (5 bases each). The V and J ends lost 6 bases and 8 bases respectively, with 14 bases between them. The CDR3 contains 13 residues. Germline CDR1 reads LNHDA; CDR2 reads SQIVND (reference sequence). Here the CDR3 DNA reads TGTGCCAGTAGGGGACCCCCCGGGGATGAGCAGTTCTTC. As protein: CASRGPPGDEQFF.

This chain connects TRBV5-4 to TRBJ2-7, with 9 positions matching TRBD1. The length of the CDR3 is 15 residues. Germline lookup yields CDR1 SGHNT and CDR2 YYREEE (reference sequence). V shed 4 bases and J 3 bases; nucleotides not matched to a gene: 8. The CDR3 sequence is CASSPGTGRIYEQYF. For the CDR3, the DNA is TGTGCCAGCAGCCCCGGGACAGGGCGAATCTACGAGCAGTACTTC.